The 16 T cell receptor beta chains in this list originate from one sample, sequenced in a study of cytomegalovirus exposure and HLA in healthy donors. PCR primers comprised 60 Vbeta and 13 Jbeta primers. Profiled with immunoSEQ multiplex PCR; TCRdb holds only in-frame clones, not every one. The sample's table shows under 200,000 clones. Sequenced input: PBMCs. These receptors were collected from a young man in good health and CMV-seronegative.

This chain connects TRBV10-3 to TRBJ2-7; tentatively, D is TRBD2 (5 bases). Germline CDR1 reads ENHRY; CDR2 reads SYGVKD. The CDR3 consists of 15 residues. Trimming cost V 2 bases and J 0 bases, with 11 bases left between them. The chain's CDR3 is CAISETPGNSYEQYF. The CDR3 DNA is TGTGCCATCAGTGAGACCCCGGGAAACTCCTACGAGCAGTACTTC.

V gene TRBV28 combines with J gene TRBJ2-3, with TRBD1 identical over 8 bases. The V gene end was trimmed by 4 bases and the J gene end by 2 bases; junction bases not matched to a gene: 17. Germline V gene sequence: CDR1 MDHEN, CDR2 SYDVKM. The CDR3 is 19 amino acids. DNA of the CDR3: TGTGCCAGCAGTTCCTTCGACAGGGGCGACCTCACTTCCACAGATACGCAGTATTTT. Amino acid sequence: CASSSFDRGDLTSTDTQYF.

The chain couples TRBV9 to TRBJ2-7; perhaps TRBD1 as D (5 bases). The CDR3 runs to 14 residues. V dropped 2 bases and J dropped 0 bases, with 9 bases sitting between them. Germline assignment: CDR1 SGDLS and CDR2 YYNGEE. The CDR3 DNA sequence: TGTGCCAGCAGCGTCGACAGCAGCTCCTACGAGCAGTACTTC. Its protein product is CASSVDSSSYEQYF.

The chain employs TRBV7-9 and TRBJ1-3; TRBD1 agrees at 9 bases. CDR1 and CDR2 (germline): SEHNR, FQNEAQ (reference sequence). The CDR3 is 14 amino acids. V lost 7 bases to trimming and J lost 9 bases; unmatched junction nucleotides: 10. CDR3 region: CASTAGQGWATIYF. Here the CDR3 DNA reads TGTGCCAGCACTGCTGGACAGGGGTGGGCCACCATATATTTT.

This sequence joins TRBV7-3 and TRBJ2-2; 7 bases align to TRBD2. CDR1 is SGHTA, CDR2 FQGTGA, per germline. The CDR3 has 17 amino acids. The V and J ends lost 1 base and 4 bases, in that order; junction bases with no gene match: 9. CDR3 amino acids: CASSLSYLAASTGELFF. CDR3 DNA: TGTGCCAGCAGCTTAAGCTACCTAGCGGCGAGCACCGGGGAGCTGTTTTTT.

V and J are TRBV20-1 and TRBJ2-5, with D uncertain. V was cut by 1 base and J by 5 bases, with 5 bases left in between. Looked up from germline, CDR1 is DFQATT and CDR2 is SNEGSKA (reference sequence). There are 11 residues in the CDR3. In DNA, the CDR3 is TGCAGTGCTAGAGTCGGGGAGACCCAGTACTTC. The encoded protein is CSARVGETQYF.

The chain couples TRBV6-4 to TRBJ1-2; the D gene is possibly TRBD1 (5 bases). Looked up from germline, CDR1 is MRHNA and CDR2 is SNTAGT. V gave up 3 bases and J gave up 5 bases, with 7 bases separating them. This CDR3 spans 12 amino acids. The CDR3: CASSERGYGYTF. The CDR3 DNA is TGTGCCAGCAGTGAAAGGGGATATGGCTACACCTTC.

The chain is built from TRBV19 and TRBJ2-1; a weak D match, TRBD1 (6 bases). Looked up from germline, CDR1 is LNHDA and CDR2 is SQIVND (reference sequence). The CDR3 is 15 amino acids. The V gene lost 3 bases and the J gene lost 6 bases, with 15 bases spanning the gap. CDR3 protein: CASSIVRGIFNEQFF. The CDR3 region has the DNA TGTGCCAGTAGTATCGTCAGGGGAATTTTCAATGAGCAGTTCTTC.

The chain joins TRBV27 to TRBJ2-4, with no clear D. The V end was cut by 5 bases, the J end by 0 bases, with 11 bases between. The CDR3 has 15 amino acids. CDR1 and CDR2 (germline): MNHEY, SMNVEV (reference sequence). The chain's CDR3 is CASSMRSEAKNIQYF. CDR3 in DNA: TGTGCCAGCAGTATGCGGTCCGAAGCCAAAAACATTCAGTACTTC.

This chain links TRBV28 with TRBJ1-2; D not certain. V was cut by 5 bases and J by 2 bases, with 9 bases left in between. The CDR3 is 13 residues long. CDR1 MDHEN and CDR2 SYDVKM come from the germline V gene. The DNA for the CDR3 is TGTGCCAGCAGTGCAGACGGGAACTATGGCTACACCTTC. Translating gives CASSADGNYGYTF.

The CDR3 sequence is CASSFSGQDEKLFF. In nucleotides, the CDR3 is TGTGCCAGCAGTTTCTCTGGACAGGATGAAAAACTGTTTTTT. The J gene is TRBJ1-4, the V gene TRBV2; 7 bases agree with TRBD1. The CDR3 spans 14 residues. V lost 5 bases to trimming and J lost 6 bases; unmatched junction nucleotides: 6. In germline, CDR1 is SNHLY, CDR2 FYNNEI. Based on the CDR3 plus reference TRBV2 and TRBJ1-4, the full variable domain is EPEVTQTPSHQVTQMGQEVILRCVPISNHLYFYWYRQILGQKVEFLVSFYNNEISEKSEIFDDQFSVERPDGSNFTLKIRSTKLEDSAMYFCASSFSGQDEKLFFGSGTQLSVL.

The V gene is TRBV5-1, the J gene TRBJ2-5; a weak D match, TRBD2 (5 bases). With the DNA end fitting TRBJ2-7 better, the J assignment may be wrong. The CDR3 extends over 15 amino acids. In germline, CDR1 is SGHRS, CDR2 YFSETQ. The CDR3 loop reads CASTGSSGLAYEQYF. In DNA form, the CDR3 reads TGCGCCAGCACGGGCAGCTCGGGATTGGCGTACGAGCAGTACTTC.

The chain combines TRBV10-2 with TRBJ2-7, with TRBD2 identical over 13 bases. The trim removed 9 bases at V and 5 bases at J, leaving 4 bases unmatched. The germline V gene encodes CDR1 WSHSY and CDR2 SAAADI. The CDR3 extends over 13 amino acids. The CDR3 DNA sequence: TGCGCCAGTCGACTAGCGGGAGGCCACGAGCAGTACTTC. As protein: CASRLAGGHEQYF.

This sequence joins TRBV7-9 and TRBJ2-7; 8 bases agree with TRBD1. J was trimmed by 6 bases and V by 5 bases; bases with no gene match: 24. CDR3 size: 19 residues. Germline V lookup: CDR1 SEHNR, CDR2 FQNEAQ (reference sequence). The CDR3 nucleotides are TGTGCCAGCAGCACCATAGGGACTGTCCCGGGACAGGCCCGCGGCGAGCAGTACTTC. It specifies CASSTIGTVPGQARGEQYF.

The chain joins TRBV5-1 to TRBJ2-7; perhaps TRBD2 as D (5 bases). The CDR3 covers 13 residues. Germline CDR1 and CDR2: SGHRS and YFSETQ. V was pared by 1 base and J by 6 bases, with 11 bases between. DNA for the CDR3: TGCGCCAGCAGCTTGCGAGCGGTGGGCGAGCAGTACTTC. Encoded protein: CASSLRAVGEQYF. Drawing the rest from reference TRBV5-1 and TRBJ2-7, the complete variable domain is KAGVTQTPRYLIKTRGQQVTLSCSPISGHRSVSWYQQTPGQGLQFLFEYFSETQRNKGNFPGRFSGRQFSNSRSEMNVSTLELGDSALYLCASSLRAVGEQYFGPGTRLTVT.

The V call is TRBV6-1, the J call TRBJ2-5, with 8 bases matching TRBD2. Germline loops: CDR1 MNHNS, CDR2 SASEGT. The CDR3 has 15 amino acids. The junction had 4 bases not matched to a gene; V was cut back by 4 bases and J by 0 bases. CDR3 bases: TGTGCCAGCAGTGGTAGCGGGGCCAACCAAGAGACCCAGTACTTC. Translation: CASSGSGANQETQYF.